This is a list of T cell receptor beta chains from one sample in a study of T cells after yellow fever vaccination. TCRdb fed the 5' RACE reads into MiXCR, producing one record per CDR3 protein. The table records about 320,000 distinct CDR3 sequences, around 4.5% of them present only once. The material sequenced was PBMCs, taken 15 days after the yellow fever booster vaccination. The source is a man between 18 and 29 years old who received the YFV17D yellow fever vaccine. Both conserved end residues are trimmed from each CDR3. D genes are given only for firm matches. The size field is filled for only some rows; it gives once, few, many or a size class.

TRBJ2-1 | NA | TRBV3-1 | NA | ASSLNPGGATYNEQF
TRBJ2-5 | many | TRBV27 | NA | ASSFGGQTQY
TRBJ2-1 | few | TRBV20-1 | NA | SAPEGPYNEQF
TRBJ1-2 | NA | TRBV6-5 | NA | ASRQRTSNYGYT
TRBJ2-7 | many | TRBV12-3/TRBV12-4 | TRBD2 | ASSPSSGGAGEQY
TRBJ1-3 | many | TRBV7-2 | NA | ASGRGVSGNTIY
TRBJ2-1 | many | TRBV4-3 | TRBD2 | ASSQVRSLAGNNEQF
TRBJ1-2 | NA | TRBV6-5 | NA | ASSRAWGLYGYT
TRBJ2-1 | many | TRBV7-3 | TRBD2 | ASSPRLAGGDEQF
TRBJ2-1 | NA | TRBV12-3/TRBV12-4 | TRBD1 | ASRPQGYDEQF
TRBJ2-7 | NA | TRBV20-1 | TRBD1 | SAGRQGASYEQY
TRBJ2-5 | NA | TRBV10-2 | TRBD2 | ASSESLISGTSGELQETQY
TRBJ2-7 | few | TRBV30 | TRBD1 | AWAGTGTYEQY
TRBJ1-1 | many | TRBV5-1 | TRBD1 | ASSFRTGGTEAF
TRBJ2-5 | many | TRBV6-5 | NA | ASRLSRQETQY
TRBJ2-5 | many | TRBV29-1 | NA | SVCRSSGPGETQY
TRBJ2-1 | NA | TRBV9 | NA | ASSPRWGTEQF
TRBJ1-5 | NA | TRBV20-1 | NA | SAWDPRGNQPQH
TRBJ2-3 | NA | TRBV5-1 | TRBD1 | ASSFGRDRVRSDTQY
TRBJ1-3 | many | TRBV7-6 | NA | ASSQRAGTGNTIY
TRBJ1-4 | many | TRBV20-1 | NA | SARGGQEKLF
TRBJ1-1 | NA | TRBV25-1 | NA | ASSERGVLNTEAF
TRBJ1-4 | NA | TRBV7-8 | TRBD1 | ASSLAGTENEKLF
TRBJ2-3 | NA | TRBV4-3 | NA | ASSQFRQSTDTQY
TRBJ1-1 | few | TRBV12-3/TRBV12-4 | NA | ASSLDRRVNTEAF
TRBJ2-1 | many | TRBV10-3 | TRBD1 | AISRDRVNYNEQF
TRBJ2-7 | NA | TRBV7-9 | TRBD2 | ASSLVRGDQYEQY
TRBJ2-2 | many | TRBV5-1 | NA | ASSLEVGLTGELF
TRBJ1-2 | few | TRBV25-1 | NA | ASSGTGRGYT
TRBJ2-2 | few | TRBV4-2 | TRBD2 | ASSQEASGGATGELF
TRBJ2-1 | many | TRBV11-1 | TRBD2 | ASSIKAGGYEQF
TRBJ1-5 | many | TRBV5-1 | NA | ASRVAGANQPQH
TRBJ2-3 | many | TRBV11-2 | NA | ASSSDTSTDTQY
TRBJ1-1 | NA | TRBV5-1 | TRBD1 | ACYPGQDRTEAF
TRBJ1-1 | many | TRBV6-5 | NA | ASSRRSRGNTEAF
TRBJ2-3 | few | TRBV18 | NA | ASSPDSSPDTQY
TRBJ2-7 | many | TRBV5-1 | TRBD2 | ASSFGLAGDEQY
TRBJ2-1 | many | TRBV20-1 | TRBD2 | SAWRAGLAHNEQF
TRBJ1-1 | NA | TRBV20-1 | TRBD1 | SASTGGIPEAF
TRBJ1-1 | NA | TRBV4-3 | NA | ASSQEYHSMNTEAF
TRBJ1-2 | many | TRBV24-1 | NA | ASPAACRVYGYT
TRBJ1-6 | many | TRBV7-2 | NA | ASSSYNSPLH
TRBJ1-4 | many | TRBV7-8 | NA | ASSRTGRDNEKLF
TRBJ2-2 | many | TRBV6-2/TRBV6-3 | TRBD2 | ASKQRGNGELF
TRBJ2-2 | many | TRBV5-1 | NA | ASSFVGHNTGELF
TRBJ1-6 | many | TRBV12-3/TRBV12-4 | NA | ASSRGVSGSYNSPLH
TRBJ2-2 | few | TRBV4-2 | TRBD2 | ASSQDLGLAYTGELF
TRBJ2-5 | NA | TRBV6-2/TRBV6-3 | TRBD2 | ASSYQREAMD
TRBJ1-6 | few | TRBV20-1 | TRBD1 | SARVGTGLNSPLH
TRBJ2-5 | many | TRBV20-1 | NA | SVHRSDRQETQY
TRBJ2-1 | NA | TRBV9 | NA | ASSLYGDEQF
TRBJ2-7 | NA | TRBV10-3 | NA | AISARESYEQY
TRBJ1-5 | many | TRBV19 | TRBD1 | ASSIESGQGQPQH
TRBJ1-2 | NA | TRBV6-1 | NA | ASKINYGYT
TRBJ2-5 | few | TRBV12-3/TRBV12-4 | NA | ASRSGGRAQY
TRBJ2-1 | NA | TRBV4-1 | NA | ASSQPNSYNEQF
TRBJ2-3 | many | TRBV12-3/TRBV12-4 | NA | ASSPRTSTDTQY
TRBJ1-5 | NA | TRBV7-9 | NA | ASSLELEEPQH
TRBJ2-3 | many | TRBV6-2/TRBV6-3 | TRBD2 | ASSRPPGGGADTQY
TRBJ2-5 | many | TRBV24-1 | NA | ATSGQSSARETQY